This TCR beta chain was sequenced during a study of PD-1 blockade in classical Hodgkin lymphoma. General study results and limits: Before treatment, TCR diversity in newly diagnosed patients was reportedly lower than in healthy donors. Only CD4+ TCR diversity, not CD8+, had risen significantly by C4D1.

A remark on this clone: Its antigen is unidentified.

Each patient relapsed following autologous stem cell transplantation, and prior brentuximab vedotin exposure differed. Investigators isolated CD4+ T cells from thawed PBMCs through magnetic negative selection. Only in-frame clones appear in the TCRdb table, and some are missing; sequencing was by immunoSEQ multiplex PCR. This sample yields about 29,000 clones, of which 65% to 90% are seen a single time; about 2.3% belongs to the top ten. This CDR3 contains 15 residues. Unmatched junction bases numbered 8, after V lost 3 bases and J lost 5 bases. Germline CDR1 SGDLS, CDR2 YYNGEE. This receptor was taken from a human donor with classical Hodgkin lymphoma. Sequences were derived from CD4+ T cells from blood, sampled at baseline. The chain is built from TRBV9 and TRBJ2-1, with 7 bases that match TRBD2. The CDR3 protein is CASSDKGLRNNEQFF. In DNA, the CDR3 is TGTGCCAGCAGCGATAAGGGACTAAGAAACAATGAGCAGTTCTTC.